These 11 T cell receptor beta chains originate from one sample sequenced in a study of regulatory T cells in long-lasting Graves disease. Arm-PCR of CDR3 regions and iRepertoire HTBI primers were the basis on which TCR beta libraries were built. A single record per CDR3 protein comes from TCRdb applying MiXCR to the multiplex PCR reads. The table has about 470,000 distinct CDR3 sequences, 15% to 20% seen once. The time point denotes: newly diagnosed GD, antithyroid drugs for less than 3 months. Construction of the TCR library relied on RNA isolated from PBMCs. These data also formed part of another study, on T cells in Graves' hyperthyroidism and ophthalmopathy.

Sequencing was performed on peripheral blood mononuclear cells (PBMCs), taken at new diagnosis, from a patient treated with antithyroid drugs. The receptors shown here come from a man aged 40-55 years with Graves disease.

As for this clonotype: A much larger clone is a single base away; this may be a read error. The V and J genes are TRBV3-1 and TRBJ2-7; 8 bases agree with TRBD2. The germline V gene encodes CDR1 LGHDT and CDR2 YNNKEL (reference sequence). This CDR3 has 14 residues. Trimming cost V 6 bases and J 7 bases; bases outside gene matches: 11. Written as DNA, the CDR3 is TGTGCCAGCAGTTCCGGGACTAGTTCGTTTGAGCAGTACTTC. Its protein product is CASSSGTSSFEQYF.

This clonotype was observed at least ten times. V and J are TRBV6-2 or TRBV6-3 and TRBJ2-7; 9 nucleotides line up with TRBD2. This CDR3 is built from 15 residues. V dropped 5 bases and J dropped 4; count of bases not matched to a gene: 9. Per germline, CDR1 MNHEY and CDR2 SVGEGT. CDR3 DNA sequence: TGTGCCAGCAGTGAAGAGAGTAGCGGGAGTTACGAGCAGTACTTC. Encoded protein: CASSEESSGSYEQYF.

In this sample, this clonotype turned up many times. The rearrangement links TRBV27 to TRBJ2-1; a weak D match, TRBD2 (6 bases). The CDR3 sequence is 14 residues long. CDR1 is MNHEY and CDR2 is SMNVEV in the germline V gene (reference sequence). Deletions cut 4 bases from V and 4 bases from J, with 11 bases between. The CDR3 DNA reads TGTGCCAGCAGTTGGGGACTCCTTTACAATGAGCAGTTCTTC. Translation gives CASSWGLLYNEQFF.

This clonotype was seen a handful of times. The rearrangement uses TRBV29-1 and TRBJ2-5, with a weak D call TRBD2 (5 bases). The CDR3 spans 11 residues. Trimming removed 8 bases at V and 5 bases at J, with 12 bases between. The V gene's germline CDR1 is SQVTM and CDR2 ANQGSEA. CDR3 loop: CSLRDGETQYF. CDR3 DNA: TGCAGCCTGAGGGATGGGGAGACCCAGTACTTC. The full variable domain, with the rest looked up from reference TRBV29-1 and TRBJ2-5, is SAVISQKPSRDICQRGTSLTIQCQVDSQVTMMFWYRQQPGQSLTLIATANQGSEATYESGFVIDKFPISRPNLTFSTLTVSNMSPEDSSIYLCSLRDGETQYFGPGTRLLVL.

The V gene is TRBV6-2 or TRBV6-3, the J gene TRBJ2-3, with TRBD2 matching over 9 bases. With V trimmed by 1 base and J by 2 bases, 4 bases remained unmatched. Germline V gene sequence: CDR1 MNHEY, CDR2 SVGEGT. The CDR3 is 16 residues long. Here the CDR3 reads CASSYLLAGLTDTQYF. The CDR3 nucleotides are TGTGCCAGCAGTTACTTGCTAGCGGGACTCACAGATACGCAGTATTTT.

This clonotype showed up many times. The J gene is TRBJ1-5, the V gene TRBV5-8; D is possibly TRBD1 (5 bases). This CDR3 contains 18 residues. V lost 4 bases and J 2 bases, leaving 22 bases between the germline ends. The V gene's germline CDR1 is SGHTS and CDR2 YDEGEE. CDR3 bases: TGTGCCAGCAGCCCGCCGATGGGGGGGACCTGGGGCAATCAGCCCCAGCATTTT. Residues: CASSPPMGGTWGNQPQHF.

In this sample, this clonotype turned up many times. V usage is TRBV3-1 and J usage is TRBJ2-1; 7 nucleotides align to TRBD1. The CDR3 runs 15 residues. V dropped 0 bases and J dropped 2; count of bases not matched to a gene: 1. Per the germline V gene, CDR1 is LGHDT and CDR2 is YNNKEL (reference sequence). The CDR3 DNA is TGTGCCAGCAGCCAAGATCAGGGGGCCTACAATGAGCAGTTCTTC. Translated: CASSQDQGAYNEQFF.

This clonotype has at least ten counts. The chain recombines TRBV30 with TRBJ2-3, with TRBD2 matching 9 bases. Losses at the gene ends were 5 bases for V and 8 bases for J; bases not matched to a gene: 26. CDR1 and CDR2 (germline): GTSNPN, SVGIG (reference sequence). This CDR3 region has 19 residues. CDR3 DNA: TGTGCCTGGTCCGATTGGGGCCTCTTAGGGCTAGCGGGAAGGAGTACGCAGTATTTT. This sequence encodes CAWSDWGLLGLAGRSTQYF.

The V call is TRBV6-1, the J call TRBJ2-1, with 10 positions matching TRBD2. Germline trimming cut 5 bases from V and 5 bases from J; bases unmatched to any gene: 9. The germline V gene encodes CDR1 MNHNS and CDR2 SASEGT. This CDR3 comprises 16 residues. CDR3 sequence (DNA): TGTGCCAGCAGTCAGGGAAGCGGGAGGGTTAACAATGAGCAGTTCTTC. Its protein is CASSQGSGRVNNEQFF.

The table lists this clonotype with many counts. The J gene is TRBJ2-1, the V gene TRBV28, with D unclear. CDR3 length: 14 amino acids. Germline CDR1 reads MDHEN; CDR2 reads SYDVKM. The V end was cut by 5 bases, the J end by 2 bases, with 10 bases between. CDR3 sequence reads: CASSPAMAYNEQFF. The CDR3 DNA sequence: TGTGCCAGCAGTCCGGCTATGGCCTACAATGAGCAGTTCTTC.

This clonotype was counted ten times or more. The V call is TRBV28, the J call TRBJ2-1; TRBD2 matches at 7 bases. CDR1 is MDHEN and CDR2 is SYDVKM in the germline V gene. The CDR3 loop spans 17 amino acids. J gave up 7 bases and V 4 bases, and 16 bases lay outside the gene matches. The CDR3 sequence: CASSWGGAGERMNEQFF. DNA of the CDR3: TGTGCCAGCAGTTGGGGAGGGGCGGGGGAAAGGATGAATGAGCAGTTCTTC.